This TCR beta chain originates from a study of CD8 T cells in Susac syndrome. RNA, at roughly 0.45 to 1 ug, was reverse transcribed with random hexamers. MiXCR, applied by TCRdb to the immunoSEQ multiplex PCR reads, yields one record per CDR3 protein. The sample lists about 52,000 distinct CDR3 sequences, roughly 93% seen once, with about 0.51% in the top ten. This CDR3 comprises 13 residues. Trimming stripped 8 bases from V and 1 base from J, with 11 bases between. Per germline, CDR1 SNHLY and CDR2 FYNNEI. The sequenced sample was CD8+ T cells from PBMCs. The sequence came from a human donor with multiple sclerosis. The chain carries TRBV2 and TRBJ1-1; D unclear. The CDR3 reads CASPVGQNTEAFF. DNA of the CDR3: TGTGCCAGCCCTGTCGGGCAGAACACTGAAGCTTTCTTT.